One sample yielded the 22 T cell receptor beta chains listed below, sequenced in a study of blood T cell repertoires in COVID-19. Assay: immunoSEQ multiplex PCR; the TCRdb copy retains only in-frame clones and omits some. This sample yields more than 250,000 clones, of which 87% are seen a single time; 1% belongs to the top ten. Sequencing was carried out using peripheral blood. The receptors were sampled from a man aged 50-59 years with active or convalescent COVID-19.

This clone was counted only a few times. This chain uses TRBV9 with TRBJ1-1, with 7 nucleotides matching TRBD1. Losses at the gene ends were 0 bases for V and 1 base for J; bases not matched to a gene: 3. The CDR3 is 15 amino acids. Per the germline V gene, CDR1 is SGDLS and CDR2 is YYNGEE. The CDR3 is CASSVEGAKNTEAFF. In DNA form, the CDR3 reads TGTGCCAGCAGCGTAGAGGGGGCCAAGAACACTGAAGCTTTCTTT. Full variable domain (missing parts from reference TRBV9 and TRBJ1-1): DSGVTQTPKHLITATGQRVTLRCSPRSGDLSVYWYQQSLDQGLQFLIQYYNGEERAKGNILERFSAQQFPDLHSELNLSSLELGDSALYFCASSVEGAKNTEAFFGQGTRLTVV.

The chain carries TRBV5-6 and TRBJ1-4, with 8 bases identical to TRBD1. The V and J ends lost 3 bases and 3 bases, in that order; junction bases with no gene match: 13. The CDR3 covers 18 residues. The V gene's germline CDR1 is SGHDT and CDR2 YYEEEE. In nucleotides, the CDR3 is TGTGCCAGCAGCTACCAAGCTAGACCAGGGGGCTCTAATGAAAAACTGTTTTTT. Its translation: CASSYQARPGGSNEKLFF.

This clone was observed a single time. The chain employs TRBV9 and TRBJ1-1, with D possibly being TRBD1 (6 bases). Germline lookup yields CDR1 SGDLS and CDR2 YYNGEE. V shed 0 bases and J shed 0 bases, with 12 bases lying between them. The CDR3 totals 16 residues. The CDR3, as DNA: TGTGCCAGCAGCGTAGGCTGGGGGCCTATGAACACTGAAGCTTTCTTT. Translating it yields CASSVGWGPMNTEAFF.

This chain joins TRBV6-5 and TRBJ2-7, with TRBD1 matching over 7 bases. CDR3 length: 15 amino acids. Germline-derived CDR1 and CDR2 are MNHEY and SVGAGI. V was clipped by 6 bases and J by 2 bases; unmatched bases: 10. In DNA, the CDR3 is TGTGCCAGCAGGCCGGACAGGCGATACACCTACGAGCAGTACTTC. Encoded protein: CASRPDRRYTYEQYF.

The chain links TRBV4-1 to TRBJ2-2; D remains unclear. With 0 bases removed from V and 4 bases from J, the gap between germline ends came to 6 bases. Per the germline V gene, CDR1 is MGHRA and CDR2 is YSYEKL. The CDR3 totals 14 residues. The CDR3 here is CASSQDSRTGELFF. CDR3 DNA: TGCGCCAGCAGCCAAGATAGTCGCACCGGGGAGCTGTTTTTT.

This chain connects TRBV7-3 to TRBJ2-7, with 9 bases that match TRBD1. The germline gives CDR1 SGHTA, CDR2 FQGTGA. The junction had 13 bases not matched to a gene; V was cut back by 7 bases and J by 6 bases. The CDR3 extends over 15 amino acids. The CDR3 reads CASNVQGASTIEQYF. Here the CDR3 DNA reads TGTGCCAGCAACGTACAGGGGGCGAGCACAATCGAGCAGTACTTC.

The V gene is TRBV4-3, the J gene TRBJ1-4; no clear D. CDR1 is LGHNA, CDR2 YSLEER, per germline. CDR3 length equals 15 residues. The germline V and J ends were trimmed by 1 base and 5 bases, with 11 bases remaining between them. CDR3 nucleotide sequence: TGCGCCAGCAGCCAAGTAGCCGGTGCAAATGAAAAACTGTTTTTT. It yields the protein CASSQVAGANEKLFF.

The rearrangement joins TRBV7-2 to TRBJ1-2; TRBD1 agrees at 9 bases. This CDR3 region has 15 residues. The J segment lost 6 bases and the V segment lost 5 bases, leaving 10 bases of the junction unmatched. Germline lookup yields CDR1 SGHTA and CDR2 FQGNSA. This CDR3 is CASSPGTGWTDGYTF. The DNA of the CDR3 is TGTGCCAGCAGCCCGGGGACAGGGTGGACGGATGGCTACACCTTC.

V usage is TRBV7-8 and J usage is TRBJ2-7; 12 positions agree with TRBD2. The germline gives CDR1 SGHVS, CDR2 FQNEAQ. This CDR3 spans 20 amino acids. V lost 1 base and J lost 0; bases outside the gene matches: 13. For the CDR3, the DNA is TGTGCCAGCAGCTTAGTTGCCCTGACTAGCGGGGGATCCCTCTCCTACGAGCAGTACTTC. This gives the protein CASSLVALTSGGSLSYEQYF. The whole variable domain, filled in from reference TRBV7-8 and TRBJ2-7, reads GAGVSQSPRYKVAKRGQDVALRCDPISGHVSLFWYQQALGQGPEFLTYFQNEAQLDKSGLPSDRFFAERPEGSVSTLKIQRTQQEDSAVYLCASSLVALTSGGSLSYEQYFGPGTRLTVT.

In this sample, this clone turned up once. The rearrangement uses TRBV10-3 and TRBJ2-3, with D possibly matching TRBD2 (6 bases). Trimming removed 9 bases from V and 3 bases from J, with 13 bases in between. The CDR3 runs 13 residues. In germline, CDR1 is ENHRY, CDR2 SYGVKD. DNA of the CDR3: TGTGCCATGGGGTGGGGGGAGACAGATACGCAGTATTTT. This sequence encodes CAMGWGETDTQYF.

V is TRBV3-1 (or the pseudogene TRBV3-2) and J is TRBJ1-1; TRBD1 is a possible D gene (5 bases). This CDR3 is 13 amino acids long. Trimming pared 1 base from V and 7 bases from J, leaving 10 bases between. Germline V gene lookup returns CDR1 LGHDT and CDR2 YNNKEL (reference sequence). DNA for the CDR3: TGTGCCAGCAGCCAAGCAGGGTTGAGTGAAGCTTTCTTT. This codes for CASSQAGLSEAFF.

This rearrangement joins TRBV6-5 to TRBJ1-1; TRBD1 agrees at 7 bases. Germline V gene sequence: CDR1 MNHEY, CDR2 SVGAGI. CDR3 length equals 15 residues. V gave up 8 bases and J gave up 1 base; unmatched junction bases: 10. DNA for the CDR3: TGTGCCAGCGGGCAACAGGGGTTTAAGAACACTGAAGCTTTCTTT. Translating it yields CASGQQGFKNTEAFF.

This rearrangement joins TRBV27 to TRBJ1-1; TRBD1 might be the D (5 bases). The CDR3 loop spans 14 amino acids. Trimming removed 3 bases at V and 4 bases at J, with 12 bases between. Looked up from germline, CDR1 is MNHEY and CDR2 is SMNVEV (reference sequence). CDR3 DNA: TGTGCCAGCAGTTTGAGGGAGGGGATCACTGAAGCTTTCTTT. This translates into CASSLREGITEAFF.

The rearrangement links TRBV6-1 to TRBJ1-5, with D perhaps matching TRBD1 (6 bases). The germline V gene encodes CDR1 MNHNS and CDR2 SASEGT. Trimming shortened V by 3 bases and J by 2 bases, and 8 bases separated the two germline ends. The CDR3 has 14 residues. CDR3 in amino acids: CASSERQGNQPQHF. The CDR3 DNA reads as TGTGCCAGCAGTGAGCGACAGGGCAATCAGCCCCAGCATTTT.

The chain recombines TRBV5-4 with TRBJ2-5, with TRBD1 matching over 9 bases. The CDR3 is 14 residues long. CDR1 is SGHNT, CDR2 YYREEE, per germline (reference sequence). With V trimmed by 3 bases and J by 5 bases, 5 bases remained unmatched. The CDR3 sequence is CASSSQGARETQYF. The CDR3 DNA is TGTGCCAGCAGCTCACAGGGGGCCCGTGAGACCCAGTACTTC.

Regarding this clone: The identical CDR3 is also encoded by other nucleotide sequences in the sample. The chain recombines TRBV12-5 with TRBJ2-5; possibly TRBD1 for D (7 bases). Trimming removed 1 base from V and 2 bases from J, with 11 bases in between. Germline lookup yields CDR1 LGHNT and CDR2 FRNRAP. The CDR3 extends over 15 amino acids. The CDR3 is CASGLGAGGQETQYF. The CDR3, as DNA: TGTGCTAGTGGTTTGGGGGCAGGGGGGCAAGAGACCCAGTACTTC.

The gene calls are TRBV7-2 and TRBJ1-2; no reliable D call. Trimming removed 1 base from V and 0 bases from J, with 6 bases in between. Germline V gene data show CDR1 as SGHTA and CDR2 as FQGNSA. There are 14 residues in the CDR3. Written as DNA, the CDR3 is TGTGCCAGCAGCTTAGGACAAACTAACTATGGCTACACCTTC. This encodes CASSLGQTNYGYTF. Full variable domain (rest looked up from reference TRBV7-2 and TRBJ1-2): GAGVSQSPSNKVTEKGKDVELRCDPISGHTALYWYRQSLGQGLEFLIYFQGNSAPDKSGLPSDRFSAERTGGSVSTLTIQRTQQEDSAVYLCASSLGQTNYGYTFGSGTRLTVV.

The chain carries TRBV9 and TRBJ2-3; 8 bases fit TRBD2. The ends lost 0 bases at V and 4 bases at J; junction bases unmatched: 7. There are 16 residues in the CDR3. Germline CDR1 and CDR2: SGDLS and YYNGEE. The CDR3 DNA reads TGTGCCAGCAGCGTAGAGTTGGGGACTAGGTCAGATACGCAGTATTTT. The encoded protein is CASSVELGTRSDTQYF. The full variable domain, completed using reference TRBV9 and TRBJ2-3, is DSGVTQTPKHLITATGQRVTLRCSPRSGDLSVYWYQQSLDQGLQFLIQYYNGEERAKGNILERFSAQQFPDLHSELNLSSLELGDSALYFCASSVELGTRSDTQYFGPGTRLTVL.

This rearrangement joins TRBV7-8 to TRBJ2-2; TRBD2 is a possible D gene (5 bases). This CDR3 spans 14 amino acids. CDR1 and CDR2 (germline): SGHVS, FQNEAQ. Trimming took off 1 base at V and 5 bases at J, with 8 bases between the two ends. The CDR3 DNA reads as TGTGCCAGCAGCTTAGGAGGCGGGACCGGGGAGCTGTTTTTT. Translated, it gives CASSLGGGTGELFF. The variable domain in full, with the rest retrieved from reference TRBV7-8 and TRBJ2-2, is GAGVSQSPRYKVAKRGQDVALRCDPISGHVSLFWYQQALGQGPEFLTYFQNEAQLDKSGLPSDRFFAERPEGSVSTLKIQRTQQEDSAVYLCASSLGGGTGELFFGEGSRLTVL.

The chain recombines TRBV2 with TRBJ1-2; 7 bases are shared with TRBD1. Trimming cost V 6 bases and J 8 bases; bases outside gene matches: 12. Germline-derived CDR1 and CDR2 are SNHLY and FYNNEI. CDR3 length equals 14 residues. In nucleotides, the CDR3 is TGTGCCAGCAGAGCGGCAGGGGGTAGTAAAGGCTACACCTTC. This encodes CASRAAGGSKGYTF.

This rearrangement joins TRBV5-4 to TRBJ2-6; D is uncertain. CDR1 and CDR2 (germline): SGHNT, YYREEE (reference sequence). The CDR3 is 18 amino acids. The germline V and J ends were trimmed by 0 bases and 0 bases, with 13 bases remaining between them. CDR3 nucleotides: TGTGCCAGCAGCTTGGGCACTATTAGTGACTCTGGGGCCAACGTCCTGACTTTC. This encodes CASSLGTISDSGANVLTF.

This clone was observed a few times. V is TRBV19 and J is TRBJ1-5; D is possibly TRBD1 (5 bases). This CDR3 comprises 16 residues. Per the germline V gene, CDR1 is LNHDA and CDR2 is SQIVND (reference sequence). Trimming removed 7 bases from V and 3 bases from J, with 19 bases in between. The CDR3 DNA follows: TGTGCCAGTAAAGGGGCTTGGCAGATCAACAATCAGCCCCAGCATTTT. It translates to CASKGAWQINNQPQHF.